The T cell receptor (beta chain) described here comes from a study of cytomegalovirus exposure and HLA in healthy donors. General study points: Among TCR beta chains, those listed as cytomegalovirus-associated numbered over 150.

These donors were members of the approximately 110-subject validation cohort, a group separate from the approximately 640-subject first cohort. Here immunoSEQ multiplex PCR was the method, and the copy in TCRdb shows in-frame clones only, minus some. This table has hundreds of thousands of clones, 70% to 90% appearing once. In germline, CDR1 is SGDLS, CDR2 YYNGEE. This CDR3 region has 15 residues. V shed 2 bases and J shed 1 base, with 9 bases lying between them. Comment on this clone: Its antigen is as yet unknown.

The chain has TRBV9 and TRBJ2-2; D ambiguous. The origin of this receptor is a woman under 30 in good health and CMV-seronegative. The sequencing input was PBMCs. CDR3 DNA sequence: TGTGCCAGCAGCGTGGGCTATAGGAACACCGGGGAGCTGTTTTTT. Its translation: CASSVGYRNTGELFF.